The clone carrying this T cell receptor (beta chain) was counted ten times or more. Time point meaning: newly diagnosed GD, antithyroid drugs for less than 3 months. Extracted PBMC RNA gave rise to the TCR library. The patients included were those that came from an endocrinology department in Xi'an, China. This entry is derived from a study of regulatory T cells in long-lasting Graves disease. CDR3 length equals 10 residues. In germline, CDR1 is WNHNN, CDR2 SYGVQD (reference sequence). The V end was cut by 3 bases, the J end by 8 bases, with 4 bases between. Assembly of TCR beta libraries relied on iRepertoire HTBI primers together with Arm-PCR of CDR3 regions. Each CDR3 protein gets one entry after TCRdb re-called the multiplex PCR reads with MiXCR. The sample includes a few hundred thousand distinct CDR3 sequences, 15% to 20% seen only once; the top ten take about 14%. These same records also appear under a second study, on T cells in Graves' hyperthyroidism and ophthalmopathy. That report adds: The study defined stable Graves' hyperthyroidism as no ophthalmopathy progression within 18 months. Diagnosis relied on clinical symptoms, serum thyroxine and TRAb, thyroid ultrasound and orbital computed tomography.

The chain links TRBV10-1 to TRBJ1-1, with D unresolved. The starting material was peripheral blood mononuclear cells (PBMCs), obtained at new diagnosis, from a patient treated with antithyroid drugs. This receptor was taken from a woman in her thirties with Graves disease. This chain's CDR3 is CASSDGEAFF. The CDR3 nucleotides read TGCGCCAGCAGTGACGGAGAAGCTTTCTTT.